This T cell receptor (beta chain) was sequenced for a study of T cells after yellow fever vaccination. Study-wide results and caveats: Boosting was followed by the reappearance of most primary-vaccination clones (96% CD4, around 90% CD8).

This clonotype was detected ten times or more. What it binds is not known. Germline lookup yields CDR1 MNHNS and CDR2 SASEGT. The V and J ends lost 1 base and 5 bases, in that order; junction bases with no gene match: 5. The CDR3 has 15 residues. MiXCR was run by TCRdb on the 5' RACE reads, yielding one entry per CDR3 protein. The sample carries 150,000 to 200,000 distinct CDR3 sequences, about 6% recorded once. The material was CD4+ T cells sorted from PBMCs, obtained on the day of the first yellow fever vaccination. This rearrangement joins TRBV6-1 to TRBJ1-5; the match to TRBD1 covers 7 bases. The TCR sequence derives from a man aged 18 to 35 who received the YFV17D yellow fever vaccine. DNA of the CDR3: TGTGCCAGCAGTGAAGGGGACAGACATTATCAGCCCCAGCATTTT. The encoded protein is CASSEGDRHYQPQHF.